This TCR beta chain is from a study of cytomegalovirus exposure and HLA in healthy donors. Note on this clone: The antigen is not known.

CMV serostatus data were not documented for this donor. The primer mix had 60 Vbeta and 13 Jbeta primers. Libraries were prepared by immunoSEQ multiplex PCR; TCRdb keeps only in-frame clonotypes and omits some of them. The sample lists roughly 120,000 clones, 60% to 85% occurring once. This CDR3 contains 18 residues. Germline CDR1 is SEHNR and CDR2 is FQNEAQ (reference sequence). Unmatched junction bases numbered 13, after V lost 4 bases and J lost 1 base. General study results and limits: While the bulk of TCR sequences proved rare, some public TCRs turned up in many donors. Being productive about 87% or about 30% of the time was typical of most TCR beta V segments in an earlier analysis.

The V call is TRBV7-9, the J call TRBJ1-5; 7 bases line up with TRBD1. The TCR sequence derives from a human donor in good health. The sample comprised PBMCs. CDR3 amino acids: CASSSSDRLVESNQPQHF. CDR3 nucleotides: TGTGCCAGCAGCTCATCGGACAGGTTGGTAGAGAGCAATCAGCCCCAGCATTTT.